This T cell receptor beta chain originates from a study of control samples from healthy donors and cancer patients. Losses at the gene ends were 6 bases for V and 5 bases for J; bases not matched to a gene: 10. Per the germline V gene, CDR1 is MDHEN and CDR2 is SYDVKM. CDR3 length: 14 amino acids. Repertoires were generated with immunoSEQ multiplex PCR, while TCRdb's copy carries only in-frame clones and drops some. Here the sample table reports 150,000 to 200,000 clones. The chain combines TRBV28 with TRBJ2-7; 7 nucleotides line up with TRBD1. The source of this sequence is a young woman in good health. The sample comprised blood. The CDR3 reads CASSLTGQFDEQYF. The CDR3 bases are TGTGCCAGCAGCCTAACGGGACAGTTCGACGAGCAGTACTTC.